The entry below gives a single T cell receptor beta chain sequence along with its context. Its antigen remains unidentified. This sample is part of a study of cytomegalovirus exposure and HLA in healthy donors. Study observations and caveats: Most CMV-associated TCR beta chains were later found to appear HLA-restricted.

This PCR relied on a set of 60 Vbeta primers and 13 Jbeta primers. Methods used by the authors: In a later analysis, the count reached roughly 80 million unique TCR beta chains, with roughly 11 million shared. Sequencing was performed with immunoSEQ multiplex PCR; in TCRdb, only in-frame clones are kept and a portion is missing. The DNA gave D and trimming, while V, J and clone size come from that table. The data show approximately 150,000 clones, with 78% seen just once and 7% held by the top ten. Germline trimming cut 4 bases from V and 1 base from J; bases unmatched to any gene: 4. The CDR3 contains 16 residues. Germline V CDR1 and CDR2: SGHDT, YYEEEE.

The receptor was isolated from a woman aged 40 to 50 in good health and CMV-seropositive. This sequence joins TRBV5-6 and TRBJ2-2, with 10 bases that match TRBD2. Sequencing was carried out using PBMCs. CDR3 DNA: TGTGCCAGCAGCCGGCGGACTAGCGGGAACACCGGGGAGCTGTTTTTT. Translating it yields CASSRRTSGNTGELFF.